This TCR beta chain was identified during a study of T cells in localized non-small cell lung cancer (dated by TCRdb to about 2020). For the study in its entirety: The study analyzed T cell repertoires of about 230 early-stage NSCLC patients, comparing tumors and uninvolved tumor-adjacent lungs. Of the NSCLC patients, 129 were male and some 97 were female, and the mean age was approximately 64 years. The cohort was made up of fewer than 250 treatment-naive NSCLC patients whose localized lung tumors had been resected. Results the study describes overall, beyond this receptor: A median of roughly 60 of the top 100 tumor clones were detected in paired uninvolved adjacent lung, and under 30 of these tumor clones were also found among the top 100 clones of the paired uninvolved adjacent lung. Uninvolved tumor-adjacent lung showed the highest T cell clonality, higher than tumor, which suggests more focused antigenic responses in the uninvolved tumor-adjacent lung. Higher T cell density in blood was associated with longer overall survival, whereas higher clonality in adjacent lung was associated with shorter survival. Because the study design was exploratory, TCR variables were selected using unadjusted p-values without false-discovery rate correction. Because multi-region tumor sequencing was not performed, intratumor heterogeneity could not be ruled out.

The immunoSEQ Assay was used to sequence TCR beta CDR3 regions from DNA. The authors' pipeline ran thus. To compute T cell density, TCR beta template counts were normalized to usable DNA, which was estimated by amplifying housekeeping genes. Richness was estimated using the preseqR package, with extrapolation to 400,000 templates for PBMC samples and to 120,000 templates for tissue samples. Clonality was defined as one minus Pielou's evenness. To identify tissue-enriched TCRs, differential abundance testing was run on productive amino-acid clonotypes with a minimum total count of 5 and an alpha of 0.1. The Jaccard Index and the Morisita Overlap Index were used to quantify repertoire overlap between compartments. GLIPH grouped TCR beta CDR3s together with public tetramer-defined viral CDR3s, and a viral motif had to include at least three viral sequences and show V-gene enrichment. TCRdb provides this immuneACCESS table in a form limited to in-frame rearrangements. Some clones are lacking; in checked studies, under half of them reflect an unresolved V gene, and why the rest are absent is not known. Clone size and V and J calls were adopted from that table, with D and trimming inferred from the DNA. The sample table records 2,600 or so clones; roughly a quarter of these occur just once. Clones ranked in the top ten supply about 18% of the sample.

This clone was counted a few times. It lacks a known antigen. No base-level quality is on record; no much larger clone is a single base apart. V lost 5 bases and J lost 9 bases, and the count of bases not matched to a germline gene is 13. Reading the germline V gene gives CDR1 MNHGY and CDR2 SAAAGT. Counted from cysteine to phenylalanine, this CDR3 has 17 amino acids. Kept here is only the CDR3 DNA, which spans 51 bases and is read in frame from base 1. Uninvolved adjacent lung was sampled at least 2 cm away from the tumor margin, and two independent pathologists confirmed that the tissue had no atypia. At diagnosis, peripheral blood, uninvolved tumor-adjacent lung and tumor were collected and were preserved as a mix of fresh-frozen and FFPE material.

This TCR was sampled from a female donor with stage II lung adenocarcinoma. The sequence is built from TRBV6-8 and TRBJ1-6, and TRBD1 matches 10 of the central bases. The material sequenced was normal lung tissue next to the tumor, taken before any cancer treatment. The CDR3 corresponds to CASSDDHRDRGRSPLHF. The nucleotides are TGTGCCAGCAGTGATGATCACCGGGACAGGGGTCGTTCACCCCTCCACTTT.